The 3 T cell receptor beta chains listed next were all sequenced from one sample in a study of early T cells in non-severe SARS-CoV-2 infection. MiXCR was run by TCRdb on the 5' RACE reads, yielding one entry per CDR3 protein. The sample includes roughly 53,000 distinct CDR3 sequences, 9.5% to 15% seen only once; the top ten take just over 2.5%. Material: whole blood, obtained at baseline. Receptors were obtained from an adult who was a healthcare worker with PCR-confirmed SARS-CoV-2 infection or an uninfected control (not recorded which).

This clonotype was observed a few times. The chain links TRBV7-2 to TRBJ1-6; a possible D gene is TRBD1 (6 bases). Deletions cut 1 base from V and 7 bases from J, with 11 bases between. Germline-derived CDR1 and CDR2 are SGHTA and FQGNSA. This CDR3 has 15 amino acids. CDR3 loop: CASSLVQGINSPLHF. DNA of the CDR3: TGTGCCAGCAGCTTAGTGCAGGGGATAAATTCACCCCTCCACTTT.

A single count supports this clonotype. V usage is TRBV7-2 and J usage is TRBJ1-4; D is uncertain. Trimming pared 2 bases from V and 7 bases from J, leaving 11 bases between. Per the germline V gene, CDR1 is SGHTA and CDR2 is FQGNSA. The CDR3 loop spans 14 amino acids. In DNA form, the CDR3 reads TGTGCCAGCAGCTTATGGGAGGGCGGTGAAAAACTGTTTTTT. This gives the protein CASSLWEGGEKLFF.

The sample holds one count of this clonotype. The V and J genes are TRBV6-2 or TRBV6-3 and TRBJ2-7; TRBD2 agrees at 11 bases. V was pared by 10 bases and J by 6 bases, with 5 bases of the junction left unmatched. CDR1 is MNHEY, CDR2 SVGEGT, per germline. The CDR3 is 12 residues long. The CDR3 protein is CATFGTSGEQYF. The CDR3 nucleotides read TGTGCCACTTTTGGGACTAGCGGCGAGCAGTACTTC.